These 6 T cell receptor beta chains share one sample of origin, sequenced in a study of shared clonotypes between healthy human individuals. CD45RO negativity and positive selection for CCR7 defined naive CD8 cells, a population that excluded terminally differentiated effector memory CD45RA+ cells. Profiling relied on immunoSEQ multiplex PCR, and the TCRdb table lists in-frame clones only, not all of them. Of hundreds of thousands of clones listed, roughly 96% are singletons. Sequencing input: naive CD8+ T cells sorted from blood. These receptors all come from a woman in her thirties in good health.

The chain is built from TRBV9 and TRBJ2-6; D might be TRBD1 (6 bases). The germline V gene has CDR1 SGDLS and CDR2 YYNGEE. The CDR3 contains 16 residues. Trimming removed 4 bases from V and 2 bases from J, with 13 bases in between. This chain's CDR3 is CASSNHRDTGANVLTF. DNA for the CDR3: TGTGCCAGCAGCAACCACCGGGACACTGGGGCCAACGTCCTGACTTTC.

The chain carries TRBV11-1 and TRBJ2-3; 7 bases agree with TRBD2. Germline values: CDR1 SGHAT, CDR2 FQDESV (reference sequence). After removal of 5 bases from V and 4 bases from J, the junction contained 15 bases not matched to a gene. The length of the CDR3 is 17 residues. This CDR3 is CASSPRVRGRAPDTQYF. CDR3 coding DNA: TGTGCCAGCAGCCCCCGGGTTCGGGGGAGGGCCCCAGATACGCAGTATTTT.

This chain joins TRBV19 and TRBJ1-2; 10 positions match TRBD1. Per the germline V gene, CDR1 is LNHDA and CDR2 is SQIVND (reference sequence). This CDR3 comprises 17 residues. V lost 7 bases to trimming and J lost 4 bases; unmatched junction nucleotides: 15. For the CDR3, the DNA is TGTGCCAGTAACCAAACCGCCTGGGACAGGGGAAGCTATGGCTACACCTTC. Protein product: CASNQTAWDRGSYGYTF.

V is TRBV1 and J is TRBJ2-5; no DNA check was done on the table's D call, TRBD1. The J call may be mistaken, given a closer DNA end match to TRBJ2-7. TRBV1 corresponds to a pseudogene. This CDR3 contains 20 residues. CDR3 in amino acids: CTSSQDQWDRVTLNFYEQYF. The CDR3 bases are TGCACCAGCAGCCAAGATCAATGGGACAGGGTAACTCTCAATTTTTACGAGCAGTACTTC.

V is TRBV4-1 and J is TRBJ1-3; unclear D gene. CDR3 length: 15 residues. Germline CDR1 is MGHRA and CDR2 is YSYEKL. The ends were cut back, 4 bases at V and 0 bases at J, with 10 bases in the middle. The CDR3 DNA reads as TGCGCCAGCAGCCCCGCTAAAGACTCTGGAAACACCATATATTTT. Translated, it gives CASSPAKDSGNTIYF.

In nucleotides, the CDR3 is TGTGCCAGCAGTTTTTTCCCCGGCAGGGCACTATCAAACAATGAGCAGTTCTTC. Protein: CASSFFPGRALSNNEQFF. The chain combines TRBV28 with TRBJ2-1; the D gene is possibly TRBD1 (5 bases). Trimming pared 3 bases from V and 5 bases from J, leaving 23 bases between. The germline V gene encodes CDR1 MDHEN and CDR2 SYDVKM. The CDR3 is 18 amino acids.